This T cell receptor (beta chain) was retrieved from a study of cytomegalovirus exposure and HLA in healthy donors. For the study at large: The 130 or so validation repertoires, a later analysis reported, used the same platform as the 600 to 700 repertoires from the first cohort. Study outcomes and limitations: The finding came from a later analysis; first-cohort TCR clusters tended to co-occur in the roughly 110 validation repertoires. Most TCR sequences proved rare, with some public TCRs found in many donors. Specific recognition of CMV antigens was confirmed in vitro for a few chains (all CMV-associated).

The repertoire was sequenced with immunoSEQ multiplex PCR; TCRdb's copy has only in-frame clones and lacks some. The table includes approximately 280,000 clones, 65% to 90% detected once. As concerns this clone: Its specificity is not known.

The germline gives CDR1 SNHLY, CDR2 FYNNEI. V lost 3 bases and J lost 9, with 12 bases in between. The CDR3 loop spans 14 amino acids. The chain is built from TRBV2 and TRBJ1-6; D uncertain. The sample was PBMCs. This receptor was obtained from a woman between 18 and 30 years old in good health and CMV-seronegative. DNA for the CDR3: TGTGCCAGCAGTGAGCAGGCCTCCAGTTCACCCCTCCACTTT. Amino acid sequence: CASSEQASSSPLHF.